These 30 T cell receptor beta chains were all obtained from the same sample, sequenced in a study of cytomegalovirus exposure and HLA in healthy donors. The PCR used 60 Vbeta and 13 Jbeta primers. Sequencing used immunoSEQ multiplex PCR; TCRdb keeps in-frame clones, though not all of them. Among approximately 110,000 clones listed, over 60% were seen once. Material: PBMCs. The receptors stem from a man aged 50-59 years in good health and CMV-seronegative.

V usage is TRBV6-1 and J usage is TRBJ1-4; 10 bases map to TRBD1. Germline V gene data show CDR1 as MNHNS and CDR2 as SASEGT. J was trimmed by 11 bases and V by 1 base; bases with no gene match: 16. The CDR3 length is 18 residues. CDR3 loop: CASSEVGPTTGGLGKLFF. The CDR3 coding sequence is TGTGCCAGCAGTGAAGTGGGACCGACGACAGGGGGCTTAGGTAAACTGTTTTTT.

The CDR3 nucleotides are TGTGCCAGCAGCTTAGATCTCCTGAACACTGAAGCTTTCTTT. It is translated as CASSLDLLNTEAFF. This rearrangement joins TRBV11-2 to TRBJ1-1; D remains unclear. The CDR3 runs 14 residues. V was cut by 0 bases and J by 0 bases, with 5 bases left in between. Germline V gene sequence: CDR1 SGHAT, CDR2 FQNNGV. Using reference TRBV11-2 and TRBJ1-1 for the parts outside the CDR3, the full variable domain is EAGVAQSPRYKIIEKRQSVAFWCNPISGHATLYWYQQILGQGPKLLIQFQNNGVVDDSQLPKDRFSAERLKGVDSTLKIQPAKLEDSAVYLCASSLDLLNTEAFFGQGTRLTVV.

This sequence joins TRBV7-8 and TRBJ1-1; D is unclear. Deletions cut 3 bases from V and 1 base from J, with 6 bases between. The CDR3 has 13 residues. Germline-derived CDR1 and CDR2 are SGHVS and FQNEAQ. CDR3 nucleotides: TGTGCCAGCAGCTTTAGCGCGAACACTGAAGCTTTCTTT. Translated, it gives CASSFSANTEAFF.

The V call is TRBV5-1, the J call TRBJ2-7, with 10 bases that match TRBD1. Germline trimming cut 4 bases from V and 2 bases from J; bases unmatched to any gene: 12. This CDR3 region has 17 residues. Per germline, CDR1 SGHRS and CDR2 YFSETQ. The CDR3 loop is CASSEDRGNLFTYEQYF. The CDR3 region has the DNA TGCGCCAGCAGCGAGGACAGGGGGAACCTCTTTACCTACGAGCAGTACTTC.

The rearrangement uses TRBV5-1 and TRBJ2-7; TRBD2 is a possible D gene (6 bases). Per the germline V gene, CDR1 is SGHRS and CDR2 is YFSETQ. V was pared by 5 bases and J by 3 bases, with 15 bases between. The CDR3 covers 14 residues. CDR3 residues: CASSGGVPSYEQYF. CDR3 bases: TGCGCCAGCAGTGGAGGGGTTCCTAGCTACGAGCAGTACTTC.

The chain joins TRBV11-1 to TRBJ2-7; TRBD1 agrees at 7 bases. CDR3 length equals 16 residues. Trimming removed 5 bases from V and 5 bases from J; junction bases left unmatched: 15. CDR1 SGHAT and CDR2 FQDESV come from the germline V gene (reference sequence). The CDR3 DNA reads TGTGCCAGCAGCCCCCTGGGGACAGCGCCGAGCCACGAGCAGTACTTC. Amino acid sequence: CASSPLGTAPSHEQYF.

The J gene is TRBJ2-3, the V gene TRBV5-1, with D perhaps TRBD2 (7 bases). The germline V gene encodes CDR1 SGHRS and CDR2 YFSETQ. Trimming took off 0 bases at V and 9 bases at J, with 17 bases between the two ends. The CDR3 runs to 15 residues. CDR3 region: CASSLGAGASSTQYF. The CDR3 region has the DNA TGCGCCAGCAGCTTGGGGGCGGGGGCCTCCTCCACGCAGTATTTT.

The V gene is TRBV18, the J gene TRBJ1-1, with D tentatively TRBD1 (5 bases). The CDR3 loop spans 17 amino acids. Trimming took off 3 bases at V and 1 base at J, with 18 bases between the two ends. Looked up from germline, CDR1 is KGHSH and CDR2 is LQKENI. DNA of the CDR3: TGTGCCAGCTCACCGGAAAGAGAGAGACAGCAGAACACTGAAGCTTTCTTT. It encodes CASSPERERQQNTEAFF. Looking up the rest from reference TRBV18 and TRBJ1-1 gives the full variable domain: NAGVMQNPRHLVRRRGQEARLRCSPMKGHSHVYWYRQLPEEGLKFMVYLQKENIIDESGMPKERFSAEFPKEGPSILRIQQVVRGDSAAYFCASSPERERQQNTEAFFGQGTRLTVV.

The genes are TRBV19 and TRBJ2-7; D gene unclear. The germline V and J ends were trimmed by 8 bases and 3 bases, with 11 bases remaining between them. The CDR3 length is 12 residues. CDR1 LNHDA and CDR2 SQIVND come from the germline V gene (reference sequence). CDR3 bases: TGTGCCAGTGCCGGGTCGTTCTACGAGCAGTACTTC. Amino acids: CASAGSFYEQYF. The variable domain in full, completed from reference TRBV19 and TRBJ2-7, reads DGGITQSPKYLFRKEGQNVTLSCEQNLNHDAMYWYRQDPGQGLRLIYYSQIVNDFQKGDIAEGYSVSREKKESFPLTVTSAQKNPTAFYLCASAGSFYEQYFGPGTRLTVT.

This chain connects TRBV5-8 to TRBJ1-3; 8 nucleotides agree with TRBD1. J gave up 3 bases and V 4 bases, and 6 bases lay outside the gene matches. Germline V lookup: CDR1 SGHTS, CDR2 YDEGEE. CDR3 size: 15 residues. In DNA, the CDR3 is TGTGCCAGCAGCAAGGATACAGGGGGTGGAAACACCATATATTTT. This codes for CASSKDTGGGNTIYF. The whole variable domain, filled in from reference TRBV5-8 and TRBJ1-3, reads EAGVTQSPTHLIKTRGQQATLRCSPISGHTSVYWYQQALGLGLQFLLWYDEGEERNRGNFPPRFSGRQFPNYSSELNVNALELEDSALYLCASSKDTGGGNTIYFGEGSWLTVV.

The chain has TRBV2 and TRBJ1-4; TRBD1 matches 8 bases. J lost 7 bases, V lost 6 bases, and 7 bases had no gene match. Germline V gives CDR1 SNHLY, CDR2 FYNNEI. The CDR3 contains 14 residues. CDR3 in DNA: TGTGCCAGCAGCAGCCGGGACAGGTTTGAAAAACTGTTTTTT. Its protein is CASSSRDRFEKLFF.

The V call is TRBV11-2, the J call TRBJ2-5, with TRBD1 matching over 7 bases. After removal of 5 bases from V and 4 bases from J, the junction contained 13 bases not matched to a gene. From germline, CDR1 is SGHAT and CDR2 FQNNGV. This CDR3 is built from 16 residues. The CDR3 sequence: CASSRTTPDRRETQYF. In DNA, the CDR3 is TGTGCCAGCAGCCGAACAACCCCGGACAGGCGAGAGACCCAGTACTTC. Variable domain in full (rest from reference TRBV11-2 and TRBJ2-5): EAGVAQSPRYKIIEKRQSVAFWCNPISGHATLYWYQQILGQGPKLLIQFQNNGVVDDSQLPKDRFSAERLKGVDSTLKIQPAKLEDSAVYLCASSRTTPDRRETQYFGPGTRLLVL.

V gene TRBV9 combines with J gene TRBJ1-3; D is unresolved. The ends were cut back, 4 bases at V and 1 base at J, with 6 bases in the middle. Germline V CDR1 and CDR2: SGDLS, YYNGEE. This CDR3 is 13 amino acids long. CDR3 sequence: CASSPQSGNTIYF. CDR3 DNA: TGTGCCAGCAGCCCCCAATCTGGAAACACCATATATTTT.

The chain carries TRBV7-2 and TRBJ2-1; the match to TRBD2 covers 11 bases. J was trimmed by 10 bases and V by 5 bases; bases with no gene match: 13. The CDR3 totals 16 residues. Looked up from germline, CDR1 is SGHTA and CDR2 is FQGNSA. DNA for the CDR3: TGTGCCAGCAGCCCGAGACTAGCGGGGACCCCTGGGGAGCAGTTCTTC. The encoded protein is CASSPRLAGTPGEQFF.

The rearrangement uses TRBV15 and TRBJ2-7, with D perhaps matching TRBD1 (6 bases). Looked up from germline, CDR1 is LNHNV and CDR2 is YYDKDF (reference sequence). Between the trimmed V and J ends, which lost 4 bases and 6 bases, there was a span of 10 bases. CDR3 size: 12 residues. The CDR3 here is CATSKQGGEQYF. CDR3 nucleotides: TGTGCCACCAGCAAACAGGGTGGCGAGCAGTACTTC.

The CDR3 protein is CASSLGGAETQYF. CDR3 DNA: TGTGCCAGCAGTTTGGGGGGAGCGGAGACCCAGTACTTC. V is TRBV25-1 and J is TRBJ2-5; tentatively, D is TRBD2 (6 bases). The CDR3 extends over 13 amino acids. The V end lost 5 bases, the J end lost 5 bases, and 12 bases lay between the germline ends. Germline-derived CDR1 and CDR2 are MGHDK and SYGVNS.

The genes are TRBV25-1 and TRBJ2-5; TRBD1 might be the D (6 bases). The ends were cut back, 1 base at V and 2 bases at J, with 11 bases in the middle. Germline CDR1 is MGHDK and CDR2 is SYGVNS. The CDR3 consists of 15 residues. CDR3 sequence: CASSEWGRGQETQYF. CDR3 coding DNA: TGTGCCAGCAGTGAATGGGGCAGGGGACAAGAGACCCAGTACTTC.

The CDR3: CASSQDQGLYEQYF. DNA for the CDR3: TGCGCCAGCAGCCAAGATCAGGGGCTATACGAGCAGTACTTC. The V gene is TRBV4-1, the J gene TRBJ2-7; TRBD1 is a possible D gene (6 bases). The CDR3 contains 14 residues. With 0 bases removed from V and 4 bases from J, the gap between germline ends came to 10 bases. CDR1 MGHRA and CDR2 YSYEKL come from the germline V gene.

The V and J genes are TRBV5-3 and TRBJ2-1; the D gene is possibly TRBD2 (5 bases). TRBV5-3 is given ORF status, its function remaining uncertain. V was shortened by 2 bases and J by 8 bases, with 11 bases between the two germline ends. This CDR3 has 13 amino acids. CDR3 loop: CARSLGEGHEQFF. CDR3 in DNA: TGTGCCAGAAGCTTAGGCGAGGGTCATGAGCAGTTCTTC.

The chain combines TRBV28 with TRBJ2-7; 10 bases fit TRBD1. Germline V gives CDR1 MDHEN, CDR2 SYDVKM. The CDR3 runs 15 residues. J was trimmed by 3 bases and V by 5 bases; bases with no gene match: 7. CDR3 residues: CASSPRTGGLYEQYF. The CDR3 region has the DNA TGTGCCAGCAGTCCTCGGACAGGGGGTCTCTACGAGCAGTACTTC.

This clone appeared a few times. The V gene is TRBV7-2, the J gene TRBJ1-5, with 9 bases identical to TRBD1. The CDR3 totals 16 residues. V trimming: 6 bases; J trimming: 2 bases; junction bases outside the gene matches: 8. Germline V lookup: CDR1 SGHTA, CDR2 FQGNSA. CDR3 DNA: TGTGCCAGCAGGTTGACAGGGGGAAGGGGCAATCAGCCCCAGCATTTT. Translated: CASRLTGGRGNQPQHF.

The chain uses TRBV18 and TRBJ2-1; 8 nucleotides line up with TRBD1. Germline V gene sequence: CDR1 KGHSH, CDR2 LQKENI. This CDR3 is built from 15 residues. V shed 5 bases, J shed 2 bases, and the junction held 5 bases outside the gene matches. Here the CDR3 reads CASSKGTGAYNEQFF. In DNA form, the CDR3 reads TGTGCCAGCTCAAAGGGGACAGGCGCCTACAATGAGCAGTTCTTC.

The chain combines TRBV6-1 with TRBJ2-7; tentatively, D is TRBD1 (5 bases). CDR1 MNHNS and CDR2 SASEGT come from the germline V gene. This CDR3 is built from 14 residues. V gave up 3 bases and J gave up 0 bases, with 9 bases separating them. This CDR3 is CASSDPGHSYEQYF. The CDR3 region has the DNA TGTGCCAGCAGTGATCCAGGGCACTCCTACGAGCAGTACTTC.

The chain carries TRBV5-1 and TRBJ2-5, with 10 bases aligning to TRBD2. Germline V gene sequence: CDR1 SGHRS, CDR2 YFSETQ. The CDR3 sequence is 14 residues long. The V gene end was trimmed by 1 base and the J gene end by 4 bases; junction bases not matched to a gene: 1. CDR3 sequence (DNA): TGCGCCAGCAGCTTGCAGCGGGGGGGAGAGACCCAGTACTTC. This sequence encodes CASSLQRGGETQYF.

This sequence joins TRBV7-2 and TRBJ1-4; 10 nucleotides line up with TRBD1. The CDR3 length is 14 residues. Per the germline V gene, CDR1 is SGHTA and CDR2 is FQGNSA. J was trimmed by 11 bases and V by 5 bases; bases with no gene match: 8. The CDR3 reads CASSPGQGLEKLFF. The CDR3 DNA is TGTGCCAGCAGCCCGGGACAGGGGCTAGAGAAACTGTTTTTT. The whole variable domain, filled in from reference TRBV7-2 and TRBJ1-4, reads GAGVSQSPSNKVTEKGKDVELRCDPISGHTALYWYRQSLGQGLEFLIYFQGNSAPDKSGLPSDRFSAERTGGSVSTLTIQRTQQEDSAVYLCASSPGQGLEKLFFGSGTQLSVL.

V is TRBV10-3 and J is TRBJ1-3; D is unclear. Trimming removed 10 bases at V and 0 bases at J, with 10 bases between. Germline V CDR1 and CDR2: ENHRY, SYGVKD. This CDR3 has 13 residues. The CDR3: CATYPSSGNTIYF. CDR3 coding DNA: TGTGCCACGTACCCGAGCTCTGGAAACACCATATATTTT.

The chain has TRBV7-2 and TRBJ2-7; 10 bases are a match to TRBD1. CDR1 and CDR2 from the germline V gene are SGHTA and FQGNSA. The CDR3 is 16 residues long. The junction had 9 bases not matched to a gene; V was cut back by 3 bases and J by 4 bases. CDR3 loop: CASSFSSDRGYYEQYF. The CDR3 DNA reads as TGTGCCAGCAGCTTTAGCTCGGACAGGGGGTATTACGAGCAGTACTTC.

This chain uses TRBV14 with TRBJ1-1, with TRBD1 matching over 10 bases. J lost 8 bases, V lost 4 bases, and 10 bases had no gene match. CDR1 is SGHDN, CDR2 FVKESK, per germline. The CDR3 runs to 15 residues. The CDR3 loop is CASSPIGQGESEAFF. In DNA form, the CDR3 reads TGTGCCAGCAGCCCTATCGGACAGGGGGAGTCGGAAGCTTTCTTT.

The chain couples TRBV15 to TRBJ1-5; a possible D gene is TRBD1 (6 bases). This CDR3 is built from 14 residues. The germline V and J ends were trimmed by 7 bases and 6 bases, with 16 bases remaining between them. Germline V gene sequence: CDR1 LNHNV, CDR2 YYDKDF (reference sequence). The CDR3 DNA reads as TGTGCCACCAACCCCTCAGGGGCTGCTCAGCCCCAGCATTTT. Its protein product is CATNPSGAAQPQHF.

The chain couples TRBV28 to TRBJ2-3, with 10 bases fitting TRBD2. The CDR3 is 15 residues long. The V segment lost 8 bases and the J segment 1 base; nucleotides outside the gene matches: 6. The germline V gene has CDR1 MDHEN and CDR2 SYDVKM. CDR3 region: CASARTSGRTDTQYF. As DNA, the CDR3 is TGTGCCAGCGCCCGGACTAGCGGACGCACAGATACGCAGTATTTT.